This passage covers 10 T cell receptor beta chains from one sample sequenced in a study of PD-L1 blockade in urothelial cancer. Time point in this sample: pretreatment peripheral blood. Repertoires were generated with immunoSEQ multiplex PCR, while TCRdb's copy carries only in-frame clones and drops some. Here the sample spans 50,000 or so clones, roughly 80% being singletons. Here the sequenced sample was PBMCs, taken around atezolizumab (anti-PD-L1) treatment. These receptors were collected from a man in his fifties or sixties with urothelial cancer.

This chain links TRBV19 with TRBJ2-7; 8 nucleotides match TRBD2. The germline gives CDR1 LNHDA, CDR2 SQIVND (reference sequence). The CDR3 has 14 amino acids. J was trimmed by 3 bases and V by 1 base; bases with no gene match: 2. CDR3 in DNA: TGTGCCAGTAGTATAGTCAGCGGGGGCTACGAGCAGTACTTC. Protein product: CASSIVSGGYEQYF.

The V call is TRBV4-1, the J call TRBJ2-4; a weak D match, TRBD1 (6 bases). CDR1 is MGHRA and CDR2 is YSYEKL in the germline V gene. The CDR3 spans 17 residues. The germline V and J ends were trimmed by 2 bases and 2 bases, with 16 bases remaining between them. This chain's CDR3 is CASSQQPNRETKNIQYF. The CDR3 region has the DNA TGCGCCAGCAGCCAACAACCAAACAGGGAAACCAAAAACATTCAGTACTTC.

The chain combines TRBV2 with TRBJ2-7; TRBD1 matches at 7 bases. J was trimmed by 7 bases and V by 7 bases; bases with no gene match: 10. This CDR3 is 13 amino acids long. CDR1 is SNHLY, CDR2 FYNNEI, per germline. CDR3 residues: CASNLGQAFEQYF. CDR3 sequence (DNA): TGTGCCAGCAACCTCGGACAGGCCTTTGAGCAGTACTTC. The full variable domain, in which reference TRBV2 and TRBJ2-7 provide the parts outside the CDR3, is EPEVTQTPSHQVTQMGQEVILRCVPISNHLYFYWYRQILGQKVEFLVSFYNNEISEKSEIFDDQFSVERPDGSNFTLKIRSTKLEDSAMYFCASNLGQAFEQYFGPGTRLTVT.

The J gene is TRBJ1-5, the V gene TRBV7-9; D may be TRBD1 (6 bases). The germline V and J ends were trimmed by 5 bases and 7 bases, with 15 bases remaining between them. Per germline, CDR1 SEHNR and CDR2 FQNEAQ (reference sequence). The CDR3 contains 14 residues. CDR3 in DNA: TGTGCCAGCAGCCCCATGGGGGCGGAGCAGCCCCAGCATTTT. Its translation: CASSPMGAEQPQHF.

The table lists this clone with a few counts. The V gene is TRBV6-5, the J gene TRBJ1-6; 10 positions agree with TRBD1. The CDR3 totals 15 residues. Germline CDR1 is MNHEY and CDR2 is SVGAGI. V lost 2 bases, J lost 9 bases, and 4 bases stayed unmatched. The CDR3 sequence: CASSYMGTGASPLHF. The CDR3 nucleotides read TGTGCCAGCAGTTACATGGGGACAGGGGCTTCACCCCTCCACTTT.

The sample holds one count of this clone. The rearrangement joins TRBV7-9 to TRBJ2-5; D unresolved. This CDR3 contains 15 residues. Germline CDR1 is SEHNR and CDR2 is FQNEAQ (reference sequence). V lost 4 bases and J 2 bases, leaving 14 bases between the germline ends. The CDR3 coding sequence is TGTGCCAGCAGCTCCGGTCTGGGCTTTCAAGAGACCCAGTACTTC. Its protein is CASSSGLGFQETQYF.

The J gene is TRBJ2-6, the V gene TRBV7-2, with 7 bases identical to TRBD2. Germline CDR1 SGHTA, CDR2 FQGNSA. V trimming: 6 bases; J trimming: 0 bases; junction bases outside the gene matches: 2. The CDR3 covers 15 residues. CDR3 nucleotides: TGTGCCAGCAGTCCGGGGGGCTCTGGGGCCAACGTCCTGACTTTC. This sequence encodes CASSPGGSGANVLTF.

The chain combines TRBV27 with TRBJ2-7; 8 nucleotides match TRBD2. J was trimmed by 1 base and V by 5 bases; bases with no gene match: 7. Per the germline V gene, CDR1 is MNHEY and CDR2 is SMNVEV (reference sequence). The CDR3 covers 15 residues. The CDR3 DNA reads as TGTGCCAGCAGTCGACGGGAGGGCCAATCCTACGAGCAGTACTTC. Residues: CASSRREGQSYEQYF.

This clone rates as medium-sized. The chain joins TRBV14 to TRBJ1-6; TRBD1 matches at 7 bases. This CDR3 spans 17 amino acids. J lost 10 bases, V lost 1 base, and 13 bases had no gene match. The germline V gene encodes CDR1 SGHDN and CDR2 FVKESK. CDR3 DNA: TGTGCCAGCAGCCAAGTACAGACAGGGAGATCGAGGTCACCCCTCCACTTT. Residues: CASSQVQTGRSRSPLHF.

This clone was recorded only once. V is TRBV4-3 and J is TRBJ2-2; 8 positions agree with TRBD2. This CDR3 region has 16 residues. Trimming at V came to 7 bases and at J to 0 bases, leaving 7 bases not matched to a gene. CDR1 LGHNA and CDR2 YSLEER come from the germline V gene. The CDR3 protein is CASTPTSGPNTGELFF. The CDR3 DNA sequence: TGCGCCAGCACGCCAACTAGCGGACCGAACACCGGGGAGCTGTTTTTT.